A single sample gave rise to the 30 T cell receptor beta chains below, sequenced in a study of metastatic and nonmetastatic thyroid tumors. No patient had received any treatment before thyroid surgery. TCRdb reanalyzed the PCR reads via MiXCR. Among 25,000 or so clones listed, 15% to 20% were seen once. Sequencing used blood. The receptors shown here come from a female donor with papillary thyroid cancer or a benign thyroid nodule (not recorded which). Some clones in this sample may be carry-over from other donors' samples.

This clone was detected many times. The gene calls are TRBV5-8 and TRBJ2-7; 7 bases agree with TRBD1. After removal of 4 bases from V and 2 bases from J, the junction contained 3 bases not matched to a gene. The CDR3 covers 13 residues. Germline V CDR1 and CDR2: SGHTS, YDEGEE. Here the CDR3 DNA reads TGTGCCAGCAGCCTACAGGGGACCTACGAGCAGTACTTC. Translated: CASSLQGTYEQYF.

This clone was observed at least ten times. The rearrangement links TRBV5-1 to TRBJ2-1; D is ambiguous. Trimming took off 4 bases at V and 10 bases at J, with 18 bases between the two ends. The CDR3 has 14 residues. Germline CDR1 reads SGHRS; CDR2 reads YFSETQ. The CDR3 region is CASSATPLATEQFF. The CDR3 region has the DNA TGCGCCAGCAGCGCGACCCCACTTGCGACAGAGCAGTTCTTC.

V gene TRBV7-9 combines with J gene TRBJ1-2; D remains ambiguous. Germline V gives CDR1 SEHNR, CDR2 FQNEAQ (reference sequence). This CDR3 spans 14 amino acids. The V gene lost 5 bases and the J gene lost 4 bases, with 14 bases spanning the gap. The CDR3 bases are TGTGCCAGCAGCCCACCATGGGGTCTCTATGGCTACACCTTC. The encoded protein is CASSPPWGLYGYTF.

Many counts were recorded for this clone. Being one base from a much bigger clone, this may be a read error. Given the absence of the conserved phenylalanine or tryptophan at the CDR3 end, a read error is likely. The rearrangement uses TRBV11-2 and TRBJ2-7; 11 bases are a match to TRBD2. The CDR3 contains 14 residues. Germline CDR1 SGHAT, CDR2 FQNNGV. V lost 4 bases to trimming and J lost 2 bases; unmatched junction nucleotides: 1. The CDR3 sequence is CASSSTSGAYEQYC. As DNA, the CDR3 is TGTGCCAGCAGCTCGACTAGCGGGGCCTACGAGCAGTACTGC.

The CDR3 DNA reads as TGTGCCAGCAGTGGCGCTCCGGGACAGACACACTATGGCTACACCTTC. This translates into CASSGAPGQTHYGYTF. This chain connects TRBV12-3 or TRBV12-4 to TRBJ1-2; 7 positions match TRBD1. J gave up 3 bases and V 5 bases, and 12 bases lay outside the gene matches. The CDR3 totals 16 residues.

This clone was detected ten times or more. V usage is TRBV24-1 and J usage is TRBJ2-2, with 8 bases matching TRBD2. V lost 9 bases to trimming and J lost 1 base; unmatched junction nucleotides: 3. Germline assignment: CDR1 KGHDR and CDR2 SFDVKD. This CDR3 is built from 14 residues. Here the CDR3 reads CATRREGNTGELFF. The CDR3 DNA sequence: TGTGCCACCCGTCGGGAGGGGAACACCGGGGAGCTGTTTTTT.

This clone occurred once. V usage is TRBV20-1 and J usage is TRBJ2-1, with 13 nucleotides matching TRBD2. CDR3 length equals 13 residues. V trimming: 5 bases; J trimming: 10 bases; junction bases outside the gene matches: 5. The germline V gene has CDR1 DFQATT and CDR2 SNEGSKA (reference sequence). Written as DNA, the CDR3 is TGCAGTGCTGGACTAGCGGGAGTTGGCGAGCAGTTCTTC. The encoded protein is CSAGLAGVGEQFF.

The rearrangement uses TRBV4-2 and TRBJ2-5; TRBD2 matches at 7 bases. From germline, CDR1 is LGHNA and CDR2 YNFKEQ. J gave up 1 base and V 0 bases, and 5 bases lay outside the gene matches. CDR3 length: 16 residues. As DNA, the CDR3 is TGTGCCAGCAGCCAAGAGAGGGGAGGGATCCAAGAGACCCAGTACTTC. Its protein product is CASSQERGGIQETQYF.

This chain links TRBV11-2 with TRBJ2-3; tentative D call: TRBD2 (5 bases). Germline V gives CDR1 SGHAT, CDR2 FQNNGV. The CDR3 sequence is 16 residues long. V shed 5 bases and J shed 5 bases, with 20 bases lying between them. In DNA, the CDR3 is TGTGCCAGCAGCCCCCATCGAGGGAACGTTATAGATACGCAGTATTTT. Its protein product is CASSPHRGNVIDTQYF.

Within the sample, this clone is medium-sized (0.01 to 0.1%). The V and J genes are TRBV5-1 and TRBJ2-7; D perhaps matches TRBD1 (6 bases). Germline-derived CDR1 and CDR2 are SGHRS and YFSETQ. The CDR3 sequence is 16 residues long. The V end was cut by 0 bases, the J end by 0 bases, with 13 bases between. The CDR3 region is CASSLEGHLSSYEQYF. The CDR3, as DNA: TGCGCCAGCAGCTTGGAGGGACATTTATCCTCCTACGAGCAGTACTTC.

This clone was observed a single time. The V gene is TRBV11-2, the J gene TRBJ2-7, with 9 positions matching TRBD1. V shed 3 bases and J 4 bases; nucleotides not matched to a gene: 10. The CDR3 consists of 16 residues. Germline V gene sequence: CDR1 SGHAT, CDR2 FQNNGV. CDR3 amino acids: CASSFRGGQGLYEQYF. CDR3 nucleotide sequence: TGTGCCAGCAGCTTTAGGGGAGGACAGGGGCTTTACGAGCAGTACTTC.

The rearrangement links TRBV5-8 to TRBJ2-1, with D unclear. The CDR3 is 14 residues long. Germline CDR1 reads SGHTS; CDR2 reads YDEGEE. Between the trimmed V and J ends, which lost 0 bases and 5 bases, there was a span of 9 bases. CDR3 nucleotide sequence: TGTGCCAGCAGCTTGGCGGTAACGAACAATGAGCAGTTCTTC. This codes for CASSLAVTNNEQFF. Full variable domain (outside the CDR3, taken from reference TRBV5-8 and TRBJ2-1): EAGVTQSPTHLIKTRGQQATLRCSPISGHTSVYWYQQALGLGLQFLLWYDEGEERNRGNFPPRFSGRQFPNYSSELNVNALELEDSALYLCASSLAVTNNEQFFGPGTRLTVL.

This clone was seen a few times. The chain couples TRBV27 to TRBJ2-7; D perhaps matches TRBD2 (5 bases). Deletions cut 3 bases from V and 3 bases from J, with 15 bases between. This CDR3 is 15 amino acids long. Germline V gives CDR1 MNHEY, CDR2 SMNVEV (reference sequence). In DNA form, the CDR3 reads TGTGCCAGCAGTTTGATGGCGGACTCACGCTACGAGCAGTACTTC. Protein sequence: CASSLMADSRYEQYF.

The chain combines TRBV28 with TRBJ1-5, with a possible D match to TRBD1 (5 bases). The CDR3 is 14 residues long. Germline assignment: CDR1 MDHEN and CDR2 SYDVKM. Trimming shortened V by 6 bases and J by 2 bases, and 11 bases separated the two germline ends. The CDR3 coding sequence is TGTGCCAGCAGCAGCAGGGTTGGCAATCAGCCCCAGCATTTT. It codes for CASSSRVGNQPQHF.

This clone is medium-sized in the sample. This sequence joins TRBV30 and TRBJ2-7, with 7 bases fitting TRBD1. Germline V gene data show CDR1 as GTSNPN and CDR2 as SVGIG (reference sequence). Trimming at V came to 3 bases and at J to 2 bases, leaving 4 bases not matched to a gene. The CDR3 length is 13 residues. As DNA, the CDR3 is TGTGCCTGGAGCAGACAGGGCGCCTACGAGCAGTACTTC. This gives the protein CAWSRQGAYEQYF.

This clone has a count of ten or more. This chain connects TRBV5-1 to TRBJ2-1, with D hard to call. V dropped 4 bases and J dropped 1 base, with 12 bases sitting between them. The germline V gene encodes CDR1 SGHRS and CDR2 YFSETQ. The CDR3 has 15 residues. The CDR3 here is CASSQGASSYNEQFF. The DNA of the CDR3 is TGCGCCAGCAGCCAAGGAGCTAGTTCCTACAATGAGCAGTTCTTC.

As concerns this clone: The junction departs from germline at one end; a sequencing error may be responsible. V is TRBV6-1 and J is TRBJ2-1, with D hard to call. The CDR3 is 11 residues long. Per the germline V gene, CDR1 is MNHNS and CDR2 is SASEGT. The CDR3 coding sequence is TGTGCCAGCCTGTGGGTGGATGATCAGTTCTTC. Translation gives CASLWVDDQFF.

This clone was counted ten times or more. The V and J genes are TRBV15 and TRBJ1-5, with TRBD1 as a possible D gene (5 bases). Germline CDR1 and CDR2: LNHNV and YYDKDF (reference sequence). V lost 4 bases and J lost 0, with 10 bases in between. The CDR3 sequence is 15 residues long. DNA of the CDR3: TGTGCCACCAGCACGGGACCCTATAGCAATCAGCCCCAGCATTTT. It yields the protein CATSTGPYSNQPQHF.

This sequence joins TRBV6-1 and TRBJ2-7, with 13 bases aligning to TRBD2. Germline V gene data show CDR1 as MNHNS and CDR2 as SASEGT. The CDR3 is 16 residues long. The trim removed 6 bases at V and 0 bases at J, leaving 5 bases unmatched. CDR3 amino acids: CASSILAGGTSYEQYF. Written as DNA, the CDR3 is TGTGCCAGCAGCATACTAGCGGGGGGGACCTCCTACGAGCAGTACTTC.

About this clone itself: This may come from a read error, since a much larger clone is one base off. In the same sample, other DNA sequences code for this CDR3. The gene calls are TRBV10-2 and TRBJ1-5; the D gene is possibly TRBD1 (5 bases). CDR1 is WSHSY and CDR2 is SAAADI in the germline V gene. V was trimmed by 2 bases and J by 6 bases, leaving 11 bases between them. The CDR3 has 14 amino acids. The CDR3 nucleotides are TGCGCCAGCAGTGAGAGCCAGGGTTTTCAGCCCCAGCATTTT. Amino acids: CASSESQGFQPQHF.

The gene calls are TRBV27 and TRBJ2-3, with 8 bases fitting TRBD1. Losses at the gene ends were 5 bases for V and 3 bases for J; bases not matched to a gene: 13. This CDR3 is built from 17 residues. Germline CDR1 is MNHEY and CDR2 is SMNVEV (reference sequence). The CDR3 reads CASSNPGGGEGTDTQYF. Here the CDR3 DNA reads TGTGCCAGCAGTAACCCAGGGGGCGGAGAGGGAACAGATACGCAGTATTTT.

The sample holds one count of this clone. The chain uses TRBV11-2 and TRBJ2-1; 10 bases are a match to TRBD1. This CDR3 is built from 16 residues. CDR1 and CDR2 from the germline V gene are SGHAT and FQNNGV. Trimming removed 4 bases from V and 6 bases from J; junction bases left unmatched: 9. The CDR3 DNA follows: TGTGCCAGCAGCTCGAGACAGGGGGCCAGCGGCAATGAGCAGTTCTTC. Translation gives CASSSRQGASGNEQFF.

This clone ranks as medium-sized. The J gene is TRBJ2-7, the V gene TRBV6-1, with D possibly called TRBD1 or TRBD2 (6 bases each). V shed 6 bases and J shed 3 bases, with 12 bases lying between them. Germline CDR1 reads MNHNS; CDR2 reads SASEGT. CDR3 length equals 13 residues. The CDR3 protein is CASRVGGIYEQYF. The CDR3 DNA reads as TGTGCCAGCAGAGTGGGGGGCATCTACGAGCAGTACTTC.

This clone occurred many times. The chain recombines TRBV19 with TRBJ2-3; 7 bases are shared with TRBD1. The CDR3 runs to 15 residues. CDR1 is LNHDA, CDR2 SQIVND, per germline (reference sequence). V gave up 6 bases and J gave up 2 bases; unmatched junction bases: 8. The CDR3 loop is CASRNRDRYTDTQYF. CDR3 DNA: TGTGCCAGTAGGAACCGGGACAGATACACAGATACGCAGTATTTT.

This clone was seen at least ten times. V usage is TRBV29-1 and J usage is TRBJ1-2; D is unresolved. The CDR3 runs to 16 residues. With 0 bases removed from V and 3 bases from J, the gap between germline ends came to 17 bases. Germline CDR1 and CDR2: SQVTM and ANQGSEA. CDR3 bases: TGCAGCGTTGAAGATCCCCTCCGTGCCGCTCACTATGGCTACACCTTC. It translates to CSVEDPLRAAHYGYTF.

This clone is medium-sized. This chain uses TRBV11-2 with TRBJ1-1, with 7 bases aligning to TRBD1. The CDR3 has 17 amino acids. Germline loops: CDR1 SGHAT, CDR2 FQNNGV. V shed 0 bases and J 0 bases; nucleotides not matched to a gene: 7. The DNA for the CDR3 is TGTGCCAGCAGCTTAGAAACAGGGGTCCCCATGAACACTGAAGCTTTCTTT. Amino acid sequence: CASSLETGVPMNTEAFF.

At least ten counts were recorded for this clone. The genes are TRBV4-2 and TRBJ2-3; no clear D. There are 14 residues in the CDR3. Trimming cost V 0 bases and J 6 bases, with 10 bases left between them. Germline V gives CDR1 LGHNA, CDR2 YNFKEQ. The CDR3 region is CASSQDTFSDTQYF. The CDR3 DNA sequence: TGTGCCAGCAGCCAAGACACCTTTAGTGATACGCAGTATTTT.

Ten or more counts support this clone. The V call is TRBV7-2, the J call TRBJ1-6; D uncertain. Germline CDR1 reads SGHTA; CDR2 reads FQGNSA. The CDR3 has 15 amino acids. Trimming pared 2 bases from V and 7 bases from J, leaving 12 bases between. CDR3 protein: CASSLYWGRNSPLHF. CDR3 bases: TGTGCCAGCAGCTTATACTGGGGTAGGAATTCACCCCTCCACTTT.

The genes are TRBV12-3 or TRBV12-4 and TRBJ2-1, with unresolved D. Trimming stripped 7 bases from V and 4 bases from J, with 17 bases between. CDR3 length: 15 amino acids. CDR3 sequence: CASMPRGVAYNEQFF. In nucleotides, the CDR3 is TGTGCCAGCATGCCGAGAGGCGTTGCTTACAATGAGCAGTTCTTC.

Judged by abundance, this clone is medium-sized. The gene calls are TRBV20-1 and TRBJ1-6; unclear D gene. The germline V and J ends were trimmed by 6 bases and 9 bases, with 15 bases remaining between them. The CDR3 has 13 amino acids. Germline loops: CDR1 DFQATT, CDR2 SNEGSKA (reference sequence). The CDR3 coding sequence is TGCAGTGCCCCACTCGACGGAGTTTCACCCCTCCACTTT. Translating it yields CSAPLDGVSPLHF.